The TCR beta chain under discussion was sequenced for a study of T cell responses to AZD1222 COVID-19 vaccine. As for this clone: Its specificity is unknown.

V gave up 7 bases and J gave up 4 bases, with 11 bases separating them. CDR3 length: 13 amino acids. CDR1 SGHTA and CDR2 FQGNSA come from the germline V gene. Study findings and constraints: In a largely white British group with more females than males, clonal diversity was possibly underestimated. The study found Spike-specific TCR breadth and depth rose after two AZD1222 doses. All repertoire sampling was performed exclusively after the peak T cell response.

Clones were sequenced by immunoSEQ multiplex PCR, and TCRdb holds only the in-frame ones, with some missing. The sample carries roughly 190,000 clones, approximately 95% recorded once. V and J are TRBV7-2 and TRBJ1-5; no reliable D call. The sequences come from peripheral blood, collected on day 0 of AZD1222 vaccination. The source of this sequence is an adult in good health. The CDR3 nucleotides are TGTGCCAGCACCCGTGTAATAAATCAGCCCCAGCATTTT. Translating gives CASTRVINQPQHF.